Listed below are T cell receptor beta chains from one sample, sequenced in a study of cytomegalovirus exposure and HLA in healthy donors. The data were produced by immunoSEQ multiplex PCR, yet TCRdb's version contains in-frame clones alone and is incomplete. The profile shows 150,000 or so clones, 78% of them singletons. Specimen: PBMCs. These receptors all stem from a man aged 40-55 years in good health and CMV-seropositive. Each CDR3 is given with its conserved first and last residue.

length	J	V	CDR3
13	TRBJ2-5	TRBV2	CASIPAGGETQYF
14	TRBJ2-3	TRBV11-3	CASSRDSSTDTQYF
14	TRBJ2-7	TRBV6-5	CASSYSDRGYEQYF
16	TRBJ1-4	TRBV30	CAWSLYGGGVGEKLFF
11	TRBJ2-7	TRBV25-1	CASRGGAGQYF
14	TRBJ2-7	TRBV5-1	CASSLEDRSYEQYF
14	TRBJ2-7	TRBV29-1	CSVATSGKRSEQYF
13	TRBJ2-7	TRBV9	CASSVDGTYEQYF
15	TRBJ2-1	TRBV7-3	CASSPWTSGSDEQFF
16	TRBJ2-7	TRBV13	CASSPRTGIPSYEQYF
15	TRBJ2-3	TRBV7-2	CASSLVGTSGPAQYF
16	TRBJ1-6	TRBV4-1	CASSRSLEAYNSPLHF
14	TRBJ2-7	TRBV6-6	CASSYSSGNYEQYF
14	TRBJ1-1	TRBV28	CASSSFGEGQKAFF
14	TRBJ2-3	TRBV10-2	CASSVAGSTDTQYF
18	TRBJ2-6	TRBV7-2	CASSLVPLARSGANVLTF
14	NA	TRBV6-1	CASSEGSQVYEQYF
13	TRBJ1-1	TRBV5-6	CASSLVGSTEAFF
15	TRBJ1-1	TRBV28	CASSTRGAGDTEAFF
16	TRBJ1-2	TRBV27	CASSFMTGDHNYGYTF
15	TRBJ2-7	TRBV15	CATSPRSPRSYEQYF
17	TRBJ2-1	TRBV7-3	CASSGQGLASAYNEQFF
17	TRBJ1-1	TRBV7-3	CASSSHKGSGKNTEAFF
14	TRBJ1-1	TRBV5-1	CASSLEQLNTEAFF
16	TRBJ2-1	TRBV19	CASTRTGTSSSNEQFF
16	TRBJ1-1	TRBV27	CASSLQPGQRYTEAFF
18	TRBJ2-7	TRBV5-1	CASSLWPSGRTSSYEQYF
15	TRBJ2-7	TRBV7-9	CASSLEGKGSYEQYF